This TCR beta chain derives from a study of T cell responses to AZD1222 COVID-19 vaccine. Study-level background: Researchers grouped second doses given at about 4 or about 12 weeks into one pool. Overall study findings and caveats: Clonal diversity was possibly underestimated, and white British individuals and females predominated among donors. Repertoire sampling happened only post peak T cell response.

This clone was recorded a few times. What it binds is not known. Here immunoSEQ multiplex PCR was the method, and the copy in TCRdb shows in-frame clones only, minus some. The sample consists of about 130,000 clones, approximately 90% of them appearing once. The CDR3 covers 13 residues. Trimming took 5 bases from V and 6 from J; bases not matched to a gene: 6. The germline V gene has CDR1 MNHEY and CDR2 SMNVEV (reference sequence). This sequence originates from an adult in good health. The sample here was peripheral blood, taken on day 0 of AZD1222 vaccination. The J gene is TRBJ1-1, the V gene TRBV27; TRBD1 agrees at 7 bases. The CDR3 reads CASSQTGRSEAFF. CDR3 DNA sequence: TGTGCCAGCAGTCAGACAGGGAGGTCTGAAGCTTTCTTT.